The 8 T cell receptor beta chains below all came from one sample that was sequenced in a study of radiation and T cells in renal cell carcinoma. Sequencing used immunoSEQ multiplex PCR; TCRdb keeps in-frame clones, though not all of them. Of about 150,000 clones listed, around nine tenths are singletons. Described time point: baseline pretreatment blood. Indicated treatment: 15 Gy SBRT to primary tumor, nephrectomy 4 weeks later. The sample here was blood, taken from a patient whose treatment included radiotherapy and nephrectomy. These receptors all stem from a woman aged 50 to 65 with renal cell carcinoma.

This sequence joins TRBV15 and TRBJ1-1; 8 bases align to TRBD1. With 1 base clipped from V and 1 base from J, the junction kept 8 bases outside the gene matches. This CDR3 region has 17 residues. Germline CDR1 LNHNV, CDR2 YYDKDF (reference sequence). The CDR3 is CATSRGDRLRGNTEAFF. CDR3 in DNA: TGTGCCACCAGCAGAGGGGACAGGCTGCGGGGGAACACTGAAGCTTTCTTT.

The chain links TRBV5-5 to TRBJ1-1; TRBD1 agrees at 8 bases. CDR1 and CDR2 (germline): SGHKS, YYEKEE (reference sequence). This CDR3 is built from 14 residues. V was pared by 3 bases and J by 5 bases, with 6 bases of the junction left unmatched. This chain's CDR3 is CASSSSGQATEAFF. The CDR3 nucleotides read TGTGCCAGCAGCTCTTCGGGACAGGCAACTGAAGCTTTCTTT.

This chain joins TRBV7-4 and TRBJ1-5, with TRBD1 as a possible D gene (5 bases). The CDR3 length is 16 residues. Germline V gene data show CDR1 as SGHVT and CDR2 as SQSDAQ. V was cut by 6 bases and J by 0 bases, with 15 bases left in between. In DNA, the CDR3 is TGTGCCAGCAGTTCGCCTAGACAGCTTAGCAATCAGCCCCAGCATTTT. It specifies CASSSPRQLSNQPQHF.

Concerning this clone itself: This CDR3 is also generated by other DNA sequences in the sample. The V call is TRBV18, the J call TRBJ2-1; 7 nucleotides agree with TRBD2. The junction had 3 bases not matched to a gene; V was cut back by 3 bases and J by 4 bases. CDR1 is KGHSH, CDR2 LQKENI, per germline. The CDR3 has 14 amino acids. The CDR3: CASSPSGGYNEQFF. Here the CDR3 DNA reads TGTGCCAGCTCACCTTCGGGGGGATACAATGAGCAGTTCTTC. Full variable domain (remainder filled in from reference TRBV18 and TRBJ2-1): NAGVMQNPRHLVRRRGQEARLRCSPMKGHSHVYWYRQLPEEGLKFMVYLQKENIIDESGMPKERFSAEFPKEGPSILRIQQVVRGDSAAYFCASSPSGGYNEQFFGPGTRLTVL.

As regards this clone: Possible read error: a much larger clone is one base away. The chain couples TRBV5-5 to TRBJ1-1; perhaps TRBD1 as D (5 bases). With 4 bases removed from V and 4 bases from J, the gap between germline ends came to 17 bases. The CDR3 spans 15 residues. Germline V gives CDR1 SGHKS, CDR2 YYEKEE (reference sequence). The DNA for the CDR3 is TGTGCCAGCAGCCCTTACGGCCAGGGAGTCACTGAAGCTTTCTTT. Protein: CASSPYGQGVTEAFF.

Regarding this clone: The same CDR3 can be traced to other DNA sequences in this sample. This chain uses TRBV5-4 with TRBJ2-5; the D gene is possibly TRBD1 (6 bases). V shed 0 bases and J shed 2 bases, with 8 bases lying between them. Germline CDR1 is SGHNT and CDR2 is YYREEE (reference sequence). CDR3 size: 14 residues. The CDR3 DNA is TGTGCCAGCAGCTTGGCCGGGACACAAGAGACCCAGTACTTC. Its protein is CASSLAGTQETQYF.

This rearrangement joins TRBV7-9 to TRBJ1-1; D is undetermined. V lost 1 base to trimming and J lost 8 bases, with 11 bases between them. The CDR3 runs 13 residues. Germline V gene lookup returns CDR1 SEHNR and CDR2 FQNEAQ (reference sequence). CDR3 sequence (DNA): TGTGCCAGCAGCTTAGAAGATACAGCCGAAGCTTTCTTT. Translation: CASSLEDTAEAFF.

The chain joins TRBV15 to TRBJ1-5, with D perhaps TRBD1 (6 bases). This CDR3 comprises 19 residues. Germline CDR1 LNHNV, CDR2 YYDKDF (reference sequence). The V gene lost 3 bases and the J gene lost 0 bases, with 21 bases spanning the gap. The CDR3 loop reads CATSSSPWTADYSNQPQHF. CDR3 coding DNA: TGTGCCACCAGCAGTTCCCCTTGGACAGCAGATTATAGCAATCAGCCCCAGCATTTT.